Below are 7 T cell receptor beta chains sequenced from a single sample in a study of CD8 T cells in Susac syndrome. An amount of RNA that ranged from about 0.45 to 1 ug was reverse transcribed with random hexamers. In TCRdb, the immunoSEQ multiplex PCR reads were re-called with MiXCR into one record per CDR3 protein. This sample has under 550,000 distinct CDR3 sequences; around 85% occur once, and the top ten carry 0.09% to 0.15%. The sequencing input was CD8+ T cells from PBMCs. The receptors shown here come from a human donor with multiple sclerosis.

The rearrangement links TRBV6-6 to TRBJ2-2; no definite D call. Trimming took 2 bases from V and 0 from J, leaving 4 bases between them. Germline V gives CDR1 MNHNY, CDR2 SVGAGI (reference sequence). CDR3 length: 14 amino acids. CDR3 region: CASSYQANTGELFF. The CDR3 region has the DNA TGTGCCAGCAGTTACCAGGCGAACACCGGGGAGCTGTTTTTT.

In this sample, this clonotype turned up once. In DNA form, the CDR3 reads TGTGCCAGCGAGAAAGAGAACACTGAAGCTTTCTTT. Translated: CASEKENTEAFF. This chain joins TRBV7-9 and TRBJ1-1; D remains unclear. CDR1 is SEHNR and CDR2 is FQNEAQ in the germline V gene (reference sequence). V was clipped by 8 bases and J by 1 base, with 8 bases between them. The CDR3 is made up of 12 amino acids.

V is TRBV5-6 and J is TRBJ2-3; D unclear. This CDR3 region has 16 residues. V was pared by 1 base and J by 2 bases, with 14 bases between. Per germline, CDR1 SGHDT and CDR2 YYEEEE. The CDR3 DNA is TGTGCCAGCAGCTTGAAGACTCCTACATTCACAGATACGCAGTATTTT. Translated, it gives CASSLKTPTFTDTQYF.

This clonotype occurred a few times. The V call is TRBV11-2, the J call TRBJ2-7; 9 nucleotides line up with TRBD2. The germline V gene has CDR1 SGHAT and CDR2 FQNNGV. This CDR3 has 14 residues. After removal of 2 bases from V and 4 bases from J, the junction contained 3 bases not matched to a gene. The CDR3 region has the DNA TGTGCCAGCAGCTTACTAGCGGGAAGGTACGAGCAGTACTTC. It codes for CASSLLAGRYEQYF.

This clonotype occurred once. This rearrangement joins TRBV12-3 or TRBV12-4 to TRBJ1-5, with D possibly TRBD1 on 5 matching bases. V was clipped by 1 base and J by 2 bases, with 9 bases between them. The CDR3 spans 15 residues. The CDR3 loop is CASSLGSGGNQPQHF. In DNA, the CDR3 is TGTGCCAGCAGTTTAGGTTCGGGGGGCAATCAGCCCCAGCATTTT.

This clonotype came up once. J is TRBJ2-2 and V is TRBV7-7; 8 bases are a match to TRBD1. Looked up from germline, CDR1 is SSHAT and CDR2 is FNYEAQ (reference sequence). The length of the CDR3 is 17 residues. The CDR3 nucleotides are TGTGCTAGCCCCCAAACAGGGGGGCAGGTGGGGACCGGGGAGCTGTTTTTT. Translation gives CASPQTGGQVGTGELFF.

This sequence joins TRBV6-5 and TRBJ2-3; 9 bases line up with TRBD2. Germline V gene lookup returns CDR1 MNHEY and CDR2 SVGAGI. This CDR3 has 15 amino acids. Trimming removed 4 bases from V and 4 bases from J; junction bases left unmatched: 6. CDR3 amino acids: CASSLVAGAPDTQYF. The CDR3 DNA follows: TGTGCCAGCAGTTTAGTAGCGGGAGCCCCAGATACGCAGTATTTT.